This TCR beta chain appears in the sequencing data of a study of beta chain features in type 1 diabetes. This clone was detected only a few times. The antigen is undetermined. CDR3 length: 12 residues. The germline V gene encodes CDR1 SGHRS and CDR2 YFSETQ. Trimming took off 0 bases at V and 9 bases at J, with 7 bases between the two ends. TCRB transcripts that were expressed got sequenced, as all of the isolated RNA had been reverse transcribed. This table comes from immunoSEQ multiplex PCR, and its TCRdb copy is limited to in-frame clones, with some not included. The sample holds about 160,000 clones, approximately 8.7% seen once. Notes on the study in general: Moderate yet significant TCRB CDR3 shortening was seen in Type 1 diabetes patients in all four CD4+ subsets.

Sequencing used central memory CD4+ T cells from blood. This chain joins TRBV5-1 and TRBJ2-1; no clear D gene. This clonotype was obtained from a young woman with type 1 diabetes. The CDR3 DNA follows: TGCGCCAGCAGCTTGGGACTGAGTGAGCAGTTCTTC. Its translation: CASSLGLSEQFF.